The clone carrying this TCR beta chain occurred a few times. Its cognate antigen is unknown. From around 500 ng total RNA, TCR beta cDNA was generated with a primer in the constant region. Libraries of TCR beta came from three nested multiplex PCR rounds with slightly modified ARM-PCR. The first two PCR rounds used TRBV1-TRBV30 forward primers with a C-beta reverse primer, 10 cycles each. TCRdb independently ran MiXCR on the multiplex PCR reads; one entry per CDR3 protein. Altogether around 330,000 distinct CDR3 sequences are present, roughly 60% being singletons, with the ten largest covering 9%. The sample is drawn from a study of tumor-infiltrating lymphocytes in primary liver carcinoma. Both blood RNA, taken from unsorted whole blood, and germline DNA were extracted. General observations from the study: A significantly higher top-250-clone fraction was found in tumors than in blood (p = 0.039).

The CDR3 is 15 amino acids. V lost 6 bases to trimming and J lost 4 bases, with 17 bases between them. Per the germline V gene, CDR1 is SEHNR and CDR2 is FQNEAQ (reference sequence). The sample was peripheral blood. The V and J genes are TRBV7-9 and TRBJ2-3, with D tentatively TRBD1 or TRBD2 (5 bases each). The clonotype originates from a man in his forties or fifties with primary liver carcinoma and hepatitis B virus infection. The CDR3 DNA reads TGTGCCAGCAGGGGGGACCTAGGTGTCGCAGATACGCAGTATTTT. Its protein product is CASRGDLGVADTQYF.